This TCR beta chain was profiled in a study of blood T cell repertoires in COVID-19. The wider study: Samples taken during acute and convalescent COVID-19 were collected in the United States, Italy and Spain. T cells, B-cell-depleted T cells, or PBMCs supplied cDNA or gDNA.

Assay: immunoSEQ multiplex PCR; the TCRdb copy retains only in-frame clones and omits some. The repertoire has 260,000 or so clones, over 75% of them found once; the top ten carry about 0.7%. The V end lost 8 bases, the J end lost 7 bases, and 11 bases lay between the germline ends. The CDR3 consists of 11 residues. Germline V gene sequence: CDR1 LNHDA, CDR2 SQIVND (reference sequence). This clone was observed a single time. What was sequenced was peripheral blood. The V gene is TRBV19, the J gene TRBJ2-5, with D possibly being TRBD1 (6 bases). The clonotype comes from a human donor in a cohort sampled during active COVID-19. The CDR3 nucleotides are TGTGCCAGTTTACAGGGCGCGACCCAGTACTTC. It translates to CASLQGATQYF.